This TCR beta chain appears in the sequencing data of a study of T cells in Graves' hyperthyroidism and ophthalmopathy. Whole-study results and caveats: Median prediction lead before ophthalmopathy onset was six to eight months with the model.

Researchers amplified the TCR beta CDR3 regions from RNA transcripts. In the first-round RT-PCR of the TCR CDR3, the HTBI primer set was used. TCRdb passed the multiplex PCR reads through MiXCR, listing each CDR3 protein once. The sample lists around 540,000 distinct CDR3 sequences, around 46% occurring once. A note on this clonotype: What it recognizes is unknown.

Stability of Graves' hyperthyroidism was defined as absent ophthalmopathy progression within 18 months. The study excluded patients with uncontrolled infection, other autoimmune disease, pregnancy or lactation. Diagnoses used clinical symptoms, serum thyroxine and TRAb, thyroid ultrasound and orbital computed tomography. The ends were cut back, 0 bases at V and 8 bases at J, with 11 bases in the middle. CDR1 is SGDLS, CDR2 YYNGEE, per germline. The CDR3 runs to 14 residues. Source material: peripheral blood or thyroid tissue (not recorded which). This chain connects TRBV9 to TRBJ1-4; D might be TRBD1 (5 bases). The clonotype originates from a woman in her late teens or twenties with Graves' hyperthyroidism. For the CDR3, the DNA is TGTGCCAGCAGCGTAGAGTGGGGCGCGGAAAAACTGTTTTTT. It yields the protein CASSVEWGAEKLFF. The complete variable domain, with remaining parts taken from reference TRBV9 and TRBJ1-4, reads DSGVTQTPKHLITATGQRVTLRCSPRSGDLSVYWYQQSLDQGLQFLIQYYNGEERAKGNILERFSAQQFPDLHSELNLSSLELGDSALYFCASSVEWGAEKLFFGSGTQLSVL.